There are many counts of the clone carrying this TCR beta chain. This entry belongs to a study of T cells in Graves' hyperthyroidism and ophthalmopathy. Amplified TCR beta CDR3 regions came from RNA transcripts. The HTBI primer set was used in a first-round RT-PCR of the TCR CDR3. TCRdb reprocessed the multiplex PCR reads with MiXCR, giving one entry per CDR3 protein. The sample yields 550,000 to 650,000 distinct CDR3 sequences, 12% to 15% seen once. This CDR3 is 17 amino acids long. Per germline, CDR1 KGHDR and CDR2 SFDVKD. V shed 4 bases, J shed 4 bases, and the junction held 12 bases outside the gene matches.

The chain employs TRBV24-1 and TRBJ2-3; 8 nucleotides agree with TRBD1. The clonotype was recovered from a middle-aged woman with Graves' hyperthyroidism. The material sequenced was blood. CDR3 coding DNA: TGTGCCACCAGTGAGCCTGGACAGGGAGGAAATTCAGATACGCAGTATTTT. Translation gives CATSEPGQGGNSDTQYF.